This entry lists 21 T cell receptor beta chains sequenced from one sample in a study of blood T cell repertoires in COVID-19. Profiled with immunoSEQ multiplex PCR; TCRdb holds only in-frame clones, not every one. The sample has over 150,000 clones; roughly 81% are singletons. Sequenced material: peripheral blood. Receptor source: a woman older than 75 with COVID-19, enrolled during active disease.

The chain joins TRBV3-1 (or the pseudogene TRBV3-2) to TRBJ2-1; maybe TRBD1 (5 bases). The germline V gene encodes CDR1 LGHDT and CDR2 YNNKEL (reference sequence). Trimming left V 4 bases short and J 8 bases short, with 15 bases between. The CDR3 contains 14 residues. The CDR3, as DNA: TGTGCCAGCAGCCGTGCAGGGCTTATCTATGAGCAGTTCTTC. It encodes CASSRAGLIYEQFF.

The table lists this clone with a few counts. This rearrangement joins TRBV7-2 to TRBJ2-7, with TRBD1 matching 8 bases. CDR1 and CDR2 from the germline V gene are SGHTA and FQGNSA. This CDR3 is 15 amino acids long. V was clipped by 3 bases and J by 2 bases; unmatched bases: 6. CDR3 region: CASSFSRQGPYEQYF. For the CDR3, the DNA is TGTGCCAGCAGCTTTTCTAGACAGGGGCCCTACGAGCAGTACTTC.

This chain joins TRBV4-2 and TRBJ2-3; 10 bases line up with TRBD2. The CDR3 covers 17 residues. Germline trimming cut 1 base from V and 4 bases from J; bases unmatched to any gene: 8. In germline, CDR1 is LGHNA, CDR2 YNFKEQ. Written as DNA, the CDR3 is TGTGCCAGCAGCCAAGCCCCCCAGCGGGGGGGCCCAGATACGCAGTATTTT. As protein: CASSQAPQRGGPDTQYF.

The CDR3 spells CASTPRGTGNYEQYF. In DNA, the CDR3 is TGTGCCAGTACGCCCCGAGGGACTGGGAACTACGAGCAGTACTTC. V usage is TRBV19 and J usage is TRBJ2-7; TRBD2 is a possible D gene (6 bases). Germline CDR1 and CDR2: LNHDA and SQIVND (reference sequence). V was shortened by 7 bases and J by 3 bases, with 19 bases between the two germline ends. The CDR3 runs 15 residues.

The chain couples TRBV10-3 to TRBJ2-5; 7 nucleotides align to TRBD1. This CDR3 contains 15 residues. Germline V CDR1 and CDR2: ENHRY, SYGVKD. With 2 bases clipped from V and 5 bases from J, the junction kept 8 bases outside the gene matches. The DNA of the CDR3 is TGTGCCATCAGTGAGCCTAAAGGGGGCGAGGAGACCCAGTACTTC. This encodes CAISEPKGGEETQYF.

The rearrangement joins TRBV30 to TRBJ1-3; D perhaps matches TRBD1 (5 bases). The CDR3 sequence is 16 residues long. Trimming removed 5 bases at V and 1 base at J, with 18 bases between. Germline CDR1 is GTSNPN and CDR2 is SVGIG (reference sequence). The DNA of the CDR3 is TGTGCCTGGCACCGTGGGGCGGGATGGTCTGGAAACACCATATATTTT. This sequence encodes CAWHRGAGWSGNTIYF. The variable domain in full, with the rest retrieved from reference TRBV30 and TRBJ1-3, is SQTIHQWPATLVQPVGSPLSLECTVEGTSNPNLYWYRQAAGRGLQLLFYSVGIGQISSEVPQNLSASRPQDRQFILSSKKLLLSDSGFYLCAWHRGAGWSGNTIYFGEGSWLTVV.

The rearrangement joins TRBV6-2 or TRBV6-3 to TRBJ1-5; tentatively, D is TRBD1 (5 bases). Germline CDR1 and CDR2: MNHEY and SVGEGT. The CDR3 has 18 amino acids. Trimming left V 1 base short and J 5 bases short, with 21 bases between. The CDR3 region has the DNA TGTGCCAGCAGTTACTGGTTCGGGGGGGTCGGTTATGATCAGCCCCAGCATTTT. Protein sequence: CASSYWFGGVGYDQPQHF.

The V call is TRBV5-1, the J call TRBJ2-5, with D hard to call. Trimming took 4 bases from V and 0 from J, leaving 4 bases between them. The CDR3 is made up of 12 amino acids. Germline CDR1 is SGHRS and CDR2 is YFSETQ. This chain's CDR3 is CASSIYQETQYF. The DNA of the CDR3 is TGCGCCAGCAGCATATACCAAGAGACCCAGTACTTC.

The chain uses TRBV29-1 and TRBJ2-5, with D perhaps TRBD1 (6 bases). The CDR3 length is 11 residues. CDR1 and CDR2 (germline): SQVTM, ANQGSEA. CDR3 DNA: TGCGGTGGACAGCTCGGAGAGACCCAGTACTTC. Protein sequence: CGGQLGETQYF.

This clone occurred a few times. The rearrangement uses TRBV2 and TRBJ1-5; no firm D call. CDR3 length: 14 amino acids. V gave up 7 bases and J gave up 5 bases, with 15 bases separating them. CDR1 SNHLY and CDR2 FYNNEI come from the germline V gene. The CDR3 DNA sequence: TGTGCCAGCACCCCGGGGAGTCCCGATCAGCCCCAGCATTTT. This codes for CASTPGSPDQPQHF.

The chain couples TRBV19 to TRBJ1-5; possibly TRBD1 for D (6 bases). CDR1 and CDR2 from the germline V gene are LNHDA and SQIVND (reference sequence). The CDR3 spans 17 residues. The V and J ends lost 4 bases and 4 bases respectively, with 20 bases between them. The CDR3 region has the DNA TGTGCCAGTAGTAAGGGACACAGGGATTGGGCAAATCAGCCCCAGCATTTT. Translating it yields CASSKGHRDWANQPQHF.

In its sample, this clone was seen once. V usage is TRBV7-3 and J usage is TRBJ1-2, with D possibly matching TRBD1 (5 bases). The CDR3 is 13 residues long. V lost 0 bases, J lost 6 bases, and 8 bases lay in between. The germline gives CDR1 SGHTA, CDR2 FQGTGA. CDR3 bases: TGTGCCAGCAGCTTAACTGGGGCGGATGGCTACACCTTC. Its translation is CASSLTGADGYTF.

This clone has just one count. The chain joins TRBV7-2 to TRBJ2-7; D gene ambiguous. The ends were cut back, 4 bases at V and 4 bases at J, with 8 bases in the middle. CDR3 length: 12 residues. CDR1 and CDR2 from the germline V gene are SGHTA and FQGNSA. CDR3 protein: CASSSTTYEQYF. CDR3 DNA sequence: TGTGCCAGCAGCTCAACGACTTACGAGCAGTACTTC.

The rearrangement uses TRBV4-3 and TRBJ1-2; D is unresolved. The CDR3 covers 15 residues. The V and J ends lost 1 base and 2 bases respectively, with 11 bases between them. The germline gives CDR1 LGHNA, CDR2 YSLEER. In DNA, the CDR3 is TGCGCCAGCAGCCAAGCAGGTATAACCAACTATGGCTACACCTTC. Its translation is CASSQAGITNYGYTF.

The chain employs TRBV5-1 and TRBJ2-7; 12 bases align to TRBD2. The V gene's germline CDR1 is SGHRS and CDR2 YFSETQ. The length of the CDR3 is 18 residues. J gave up 4 bases and V 0 bases, and 11 bases lay outside the gene matches. The chain's CDR3 is CASSLDLAGGPKGYEQYF. In nucleotides, the CDR3 is TGCGCCAGCAGCTTGGATCTAGCGGGAGGGCCTAAAGGATACGAGCAGTACTTC.

This chain connects TRBV4-1 to TRBJ2-7; possible D gene TRBD2, 5 bases. The ends were cut back, 3 bases at V and 2 bases at J, with 8 bases in the middle. Germline V gene sequence: CDR1 MGHRA, CDR2 YSYEKL. CDR3 length: 13 residues. In DNA form, the CDR3 reads TGCGCCAGCAGCCAGACCGGGACCTACGAGCAGTACTTC. Translating gives CASSQTGTYEQYF.

The V gene is TRBV13, the J gene TRBJ1-6; TRBD1 might be the D (6 bases). The CDR3 has 13 amino acids. Trimming removed 5 bases from V and 9 bases from J, with 11 bases in between. Germline CDR1 reads PRHDT; CDR2 reads FYEKMQ (reference sequence). The CDR3 loop is CASSQSRGSPLHF. The CDR3 nucleotides are TGTGCCAGCAGCCAAAGCAGGGGTTCACCCCTCCACTTT.

The chain has TRBV10-1 and TRBJ1-1, with D hard to call. Germline lookup yields CDR1 WNHNN and CDR2 SYGVQD (reference sequence). Trimming pared 5 bases from V and 3 bases from J, leaving 10 bases between. The CDR3 totals 13 residues. This CDR3 reads CASSRERDTEAFF. The CDR3 region has the DNA TGCGCCAGCAGTCGGGAAAGGGACACTGAAGCTTTCTTT.

The V gene is TRBV10-3, the J gene TRBJ2-1; TRBD2 agrees at 15 bases. The CDR3 sequence is 15 residues long. Germline CDR1 is ENHRY and CDR2 is SYGVKD. V was pared by 6 bases and J by 4 bases, with 1 base of the junction left unmatched. The CDR3 loop is CAIRGLAGGYNEQFF. The CDR3 nucleotides read TGTGCCATCAGAGGACTAGCGGGGGGGTACAATGAGCAGTTCTTC.

The genes are TRBV6-6 and TRBJ1-2; 10 bases match TRBD1. CDR1 MNHNY and CDR2 SVGAGI come from the germline V gene (reference sequence). The CDR3 has 15 amino acids. J lost 3 bases, V lost 6 bases, and 7 bases had no gene match. In nucleotides, the CDR3 is TGTGCCAGCAGGGACCGACAGGGGGCACACTATGGCTACACCTTC. Protein: CASRDRQGAHYGYTF.

This clone appeared a few times. This chain joins TRBV27 and TRBJ2-1; 7 nucleotides line up with TRBD2. Unmatched junction bases numbered 11, after V lost 8 bases and J lost 7 bases. Germline V lookup: CDR1 MNHEY, CDR2 SMNVEV (reference sequence). This CDR3 region has 14 residues. The CDR3 DNA reads TGTGCCAGCGGGAGGGCCGACCTCGGAAATGAGCAGTTCTTC. This sequence encodes CASGRADLGNEQFF.